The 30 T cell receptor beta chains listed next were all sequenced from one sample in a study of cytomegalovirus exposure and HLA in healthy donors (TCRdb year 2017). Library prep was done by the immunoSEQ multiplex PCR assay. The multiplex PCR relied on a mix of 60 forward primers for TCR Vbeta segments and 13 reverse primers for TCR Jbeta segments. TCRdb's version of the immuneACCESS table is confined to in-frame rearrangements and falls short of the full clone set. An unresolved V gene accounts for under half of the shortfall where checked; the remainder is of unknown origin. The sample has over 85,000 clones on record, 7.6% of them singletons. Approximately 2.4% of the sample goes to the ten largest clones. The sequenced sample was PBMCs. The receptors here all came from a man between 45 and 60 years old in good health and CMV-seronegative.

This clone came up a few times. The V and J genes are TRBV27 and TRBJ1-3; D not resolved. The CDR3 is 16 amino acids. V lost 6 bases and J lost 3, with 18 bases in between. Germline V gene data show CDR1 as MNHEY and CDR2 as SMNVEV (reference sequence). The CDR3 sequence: CASSPENPRYGNTIYF. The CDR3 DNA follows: TGTGCCAGCAGCCCGGAAAACCCGCGGTATGGAAACACCATATATTTT.

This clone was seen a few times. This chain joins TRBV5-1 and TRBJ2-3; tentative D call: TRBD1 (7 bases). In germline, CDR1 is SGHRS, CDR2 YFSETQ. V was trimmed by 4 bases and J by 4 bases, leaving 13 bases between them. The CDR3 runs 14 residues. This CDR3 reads CASSAGQPSDTQYF. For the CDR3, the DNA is TGCGCCAGCAGCGCGGGACAGCCTTCAGATACGCAGTATTTT.

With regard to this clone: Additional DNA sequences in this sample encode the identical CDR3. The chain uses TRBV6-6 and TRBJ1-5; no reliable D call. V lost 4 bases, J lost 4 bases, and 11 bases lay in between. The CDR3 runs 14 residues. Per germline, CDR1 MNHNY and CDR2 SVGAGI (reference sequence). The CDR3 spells CASSSQTYNQPQHF. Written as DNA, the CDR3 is TGTGCCAGCAGTTCTCAAACCTATAATCAGCCCCAGCATTTT.

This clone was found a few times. CDR3 amino acids: CASSLTGVRNQPQHF. CDR3 nucleotide sequence: TGTGCCAGCAGTCTCACAGGGGTGAGGAATCAGCCCCAGCATTTT. The chain couples TRBV28 to TRBJ1-5; TRBD1 agrees at 7 bases. The junction had 8 bases not matched to a gene; V was cut back by 5 bases and J by 4 bases. The germline V gene encodes CDR1 MDHEN and CDR2 SYDVKM. The CDR3 extends over 15 amino acids.

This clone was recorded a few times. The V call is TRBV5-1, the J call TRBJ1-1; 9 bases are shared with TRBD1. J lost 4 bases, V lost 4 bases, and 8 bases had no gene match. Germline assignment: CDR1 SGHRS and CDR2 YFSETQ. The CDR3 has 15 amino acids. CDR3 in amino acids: CASSTGQGRGTEAFF. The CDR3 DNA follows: TGCGCCAGCAGCACAGGACAGGGGCGAGGCACTGAAGCTTTCTTT.

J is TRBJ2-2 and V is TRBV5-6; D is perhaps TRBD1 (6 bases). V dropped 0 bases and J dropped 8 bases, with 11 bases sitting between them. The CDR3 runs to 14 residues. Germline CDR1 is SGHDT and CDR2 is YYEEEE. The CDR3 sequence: CASSLGQARGELFF. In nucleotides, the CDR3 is TGTGCCAGCAGCTTGGGACAGGCCAGGGGGGAGCTGTTTTTT.

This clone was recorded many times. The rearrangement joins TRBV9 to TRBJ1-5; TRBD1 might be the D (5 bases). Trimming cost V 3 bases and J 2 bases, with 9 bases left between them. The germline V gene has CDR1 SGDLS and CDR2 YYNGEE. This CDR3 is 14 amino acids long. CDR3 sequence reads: CASSEGVGNQPQHF. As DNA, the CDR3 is TGTGCCAGCAGCGAAGGGGTAGGCAATCAGCCCCAGCATTTT.

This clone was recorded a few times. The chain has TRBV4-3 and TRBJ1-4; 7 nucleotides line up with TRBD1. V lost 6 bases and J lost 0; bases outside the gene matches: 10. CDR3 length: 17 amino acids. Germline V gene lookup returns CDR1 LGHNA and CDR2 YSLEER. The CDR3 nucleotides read TGCGCCAGCAGTCGAGGACAGGCCCCCGCAACTAATGAAAAACTGTTTTTT. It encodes CASSRGQAPATNEKLFF.

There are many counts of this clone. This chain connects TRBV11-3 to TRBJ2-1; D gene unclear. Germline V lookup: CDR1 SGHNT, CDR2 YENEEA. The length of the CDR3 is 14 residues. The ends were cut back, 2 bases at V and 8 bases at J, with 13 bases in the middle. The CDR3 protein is CASSLFDISDEQFF. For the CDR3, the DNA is TGTGCCAGCAGCTTATTCGACATTTCGGATGAGCAGTTCTTC.

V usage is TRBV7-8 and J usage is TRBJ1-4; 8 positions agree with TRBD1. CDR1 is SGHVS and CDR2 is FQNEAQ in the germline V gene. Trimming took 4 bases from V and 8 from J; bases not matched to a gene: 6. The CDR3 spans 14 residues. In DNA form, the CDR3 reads TGTGCCAGCAGCTCGAGGACAGGGAACGAAAAACTGTTTTTT. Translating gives CASSSRTGNEKLFF.

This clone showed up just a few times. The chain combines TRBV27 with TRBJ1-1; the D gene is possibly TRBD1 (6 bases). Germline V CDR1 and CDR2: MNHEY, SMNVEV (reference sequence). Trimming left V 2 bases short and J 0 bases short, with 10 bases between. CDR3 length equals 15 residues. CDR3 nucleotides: TGTGCCAGCAGTTTAAGGACAGAAATGAACACTGAAGCTTTCTTT. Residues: CASSLRTEMNTEAFF.

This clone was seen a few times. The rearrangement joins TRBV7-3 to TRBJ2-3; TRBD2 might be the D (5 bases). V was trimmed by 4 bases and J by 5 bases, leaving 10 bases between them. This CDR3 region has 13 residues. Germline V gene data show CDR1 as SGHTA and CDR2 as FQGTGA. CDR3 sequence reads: CASSSLGRDTQYF. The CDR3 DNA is TGTGCCAGCAGCTCACTGGGGAGAGATACGCAGTATTTT.

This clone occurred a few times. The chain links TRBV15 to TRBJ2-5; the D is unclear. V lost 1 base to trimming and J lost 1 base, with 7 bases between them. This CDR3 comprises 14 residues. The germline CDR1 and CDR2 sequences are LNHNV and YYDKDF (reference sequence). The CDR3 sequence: CATSRGSVQETQYF. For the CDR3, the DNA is TGTGCCACCAGCAGAGGATCAGTCCAAGAGACCCAGTACTTC.

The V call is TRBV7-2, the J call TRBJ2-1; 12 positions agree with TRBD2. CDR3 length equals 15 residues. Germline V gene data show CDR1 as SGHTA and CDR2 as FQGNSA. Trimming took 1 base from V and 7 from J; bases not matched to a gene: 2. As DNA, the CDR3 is TGTGCCAGCAGCTTAGGCCTAGCGGGAGGGAATGAGCAGTTCTTC. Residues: CASSLGLAGGNEQFF.

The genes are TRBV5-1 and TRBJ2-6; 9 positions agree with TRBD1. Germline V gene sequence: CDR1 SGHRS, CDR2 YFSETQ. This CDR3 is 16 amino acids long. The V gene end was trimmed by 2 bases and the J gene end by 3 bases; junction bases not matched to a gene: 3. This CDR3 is CASSFNRGLGANVLTF. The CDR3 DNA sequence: TGCGCCAGCAGCTTCAACAGGGGGCTTGGGGCCAACGTCCTGACTTTC.

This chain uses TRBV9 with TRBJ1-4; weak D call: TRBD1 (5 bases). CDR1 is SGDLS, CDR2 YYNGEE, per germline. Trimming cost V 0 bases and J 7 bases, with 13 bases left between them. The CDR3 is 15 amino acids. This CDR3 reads CASSVGGGSGEKLFF. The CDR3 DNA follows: TGTGCCAGCAGCGTAGGCGGGGGGAGTGGTGAAAAACTGTTTTTT.

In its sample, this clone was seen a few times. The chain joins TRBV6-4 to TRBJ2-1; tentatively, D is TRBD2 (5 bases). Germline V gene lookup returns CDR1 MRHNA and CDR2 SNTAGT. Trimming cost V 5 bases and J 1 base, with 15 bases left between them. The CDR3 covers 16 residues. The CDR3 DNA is TGTGCCAGCAGTCCTACACCGAGCGGATCCTACAATGAGCAGTTCTTC. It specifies CASSPTPSGSYNEQFF.

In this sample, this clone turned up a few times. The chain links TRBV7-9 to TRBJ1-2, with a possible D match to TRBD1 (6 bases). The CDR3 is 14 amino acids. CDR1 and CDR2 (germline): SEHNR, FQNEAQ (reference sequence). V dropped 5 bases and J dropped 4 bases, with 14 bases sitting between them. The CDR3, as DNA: TGTGCCAGCAGCGAACAGGGAGGGTCCTATGGCTACACCTTC. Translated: CASSEQGGSYGYTF.

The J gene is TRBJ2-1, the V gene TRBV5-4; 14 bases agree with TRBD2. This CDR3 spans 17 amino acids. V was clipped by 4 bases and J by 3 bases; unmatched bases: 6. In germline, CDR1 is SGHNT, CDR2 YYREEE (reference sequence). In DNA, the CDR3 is TGTGCCAGCAGCACAGGACTAGCGGGAGGTTTCTACAATGAGCAGTTCTTC. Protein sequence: CASSTGLAGGFYNEQFF.

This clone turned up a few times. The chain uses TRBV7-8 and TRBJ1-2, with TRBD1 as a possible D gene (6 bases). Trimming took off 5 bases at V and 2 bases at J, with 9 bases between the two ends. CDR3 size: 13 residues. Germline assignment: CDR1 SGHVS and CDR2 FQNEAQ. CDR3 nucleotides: TGTGCCAGCAGCGGGGGACAAAACTATGGCTACACCTTC. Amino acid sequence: CASSGGQNYGYTF. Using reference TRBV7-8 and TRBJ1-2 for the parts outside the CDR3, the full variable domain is GAGVSQSPRYKVAKRGQDVALRCDPISGHVSLFWYQQALGQGPEFLTYFQNEAQLDKSGLPSDRFFAERPEGSVSTLKIQRTQQEDSAVYLCASSGGQNYGYTFGSGTRLTVV.

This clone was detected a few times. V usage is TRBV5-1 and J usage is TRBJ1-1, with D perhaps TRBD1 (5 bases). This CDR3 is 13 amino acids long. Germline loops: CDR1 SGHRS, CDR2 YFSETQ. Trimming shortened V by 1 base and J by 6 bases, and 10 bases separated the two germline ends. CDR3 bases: TGCGCCAGCAGCTTGTACTCAGGGTCTGAAGCTTTCTTT. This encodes CASSLYSGSEAFF.

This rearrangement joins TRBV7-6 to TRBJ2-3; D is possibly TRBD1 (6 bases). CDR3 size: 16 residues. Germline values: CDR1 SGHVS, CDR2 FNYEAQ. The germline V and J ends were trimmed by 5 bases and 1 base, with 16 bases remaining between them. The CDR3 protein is CASSGTGHGRTDTQYF. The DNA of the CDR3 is TGTGCCAGCAGCGGGACGGGACATGGTCGCACAGATACGCAGTATTTT.

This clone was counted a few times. This CDR3 is CASSLEGASGSQETQYF. CDR3 bases: TGTGCCAGCAGCTTAGAAGGGGCTAGCGGTTCACAAGAGACCCAGTACTTC. The chain recombines TRBV7-9 with TRBJ2-5, with 7 bases fitting TRBD2. CDR3 length: 17 residues. The germline CDR1 and CDR2 sequences are SEHNR and FQNEAQ (reference sequence). Trimming cost V 1 base and J 2 bases; bases outside gene matches: 10. Supplemented by reference TRBV7-9 and TRBJ2-5, the full variable domain reads DTGVSQNPRHKITKRGQNVTFRCDPISEHNRLYWYRQTLGQGPEFLTYFQNEAQLEKSRLLSDRFSAERPKGSFSTLEIQRTEQGDSAMYLCASSLEGASGSQETQYFGPGTRLLVL.

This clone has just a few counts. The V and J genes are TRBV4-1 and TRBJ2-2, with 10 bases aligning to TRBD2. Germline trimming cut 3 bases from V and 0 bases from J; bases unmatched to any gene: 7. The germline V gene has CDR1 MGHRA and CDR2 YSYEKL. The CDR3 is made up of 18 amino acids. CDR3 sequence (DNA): TGCGCCAGCAGCCAGCTGACTAGCGGGTACGCGAACACCGGGGAGCTGTTTTTT. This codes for CASSQLTSGYANTGELFF.

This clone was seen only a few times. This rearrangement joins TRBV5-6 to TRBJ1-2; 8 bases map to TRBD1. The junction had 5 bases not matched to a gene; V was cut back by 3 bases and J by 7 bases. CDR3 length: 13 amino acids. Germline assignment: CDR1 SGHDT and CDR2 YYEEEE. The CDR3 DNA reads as TGTGCCAGCAGCTGGAGTACAGGGGGTGGCTACACCTTC. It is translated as CASSWSTGGGYTF.

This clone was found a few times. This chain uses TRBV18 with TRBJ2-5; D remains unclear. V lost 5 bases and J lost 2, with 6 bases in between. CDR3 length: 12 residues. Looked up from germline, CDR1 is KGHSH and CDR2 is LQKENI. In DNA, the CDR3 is TGTGCCAGCTCAGCTACTCAAGAGACCCAGTACTTC. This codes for CASSATQETQYF.

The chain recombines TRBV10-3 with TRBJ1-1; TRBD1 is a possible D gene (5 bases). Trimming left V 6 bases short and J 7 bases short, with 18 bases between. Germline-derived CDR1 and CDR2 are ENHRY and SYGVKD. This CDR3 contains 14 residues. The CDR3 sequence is CAISERGGELEAFF. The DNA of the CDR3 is TGTGCCATCAGCGAAAGGGGAGGGGAACTTGAAGCTTTCTTT.

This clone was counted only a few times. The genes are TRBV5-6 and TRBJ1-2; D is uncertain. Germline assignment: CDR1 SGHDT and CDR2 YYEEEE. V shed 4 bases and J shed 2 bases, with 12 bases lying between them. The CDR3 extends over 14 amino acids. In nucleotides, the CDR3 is TGTGCCAGCAGCCCGGTGAATCTGAACTATGGCTACACCTTC. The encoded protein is CASSPVNLNYGYTF.

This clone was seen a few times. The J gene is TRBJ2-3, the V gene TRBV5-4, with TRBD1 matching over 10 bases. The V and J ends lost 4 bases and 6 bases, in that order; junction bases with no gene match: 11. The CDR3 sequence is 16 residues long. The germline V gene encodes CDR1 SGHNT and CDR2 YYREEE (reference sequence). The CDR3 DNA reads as TGTGCCAGCAGCGCGATGGACAGGGGGAGAGAGGATACGCAGTATTTT. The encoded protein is CASSAMDRGREDTQYF.

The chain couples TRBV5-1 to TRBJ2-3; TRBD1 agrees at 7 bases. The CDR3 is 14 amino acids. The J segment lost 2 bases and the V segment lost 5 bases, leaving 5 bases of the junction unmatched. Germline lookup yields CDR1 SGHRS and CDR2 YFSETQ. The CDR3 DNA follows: TGCGCCAGCAGTACAGGGGTTATCACAGATACGCAGTATTTT. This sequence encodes CASSTGVITDTQYF.